Listed here are 28 T cell receptor beta chains from one sample, sequenced in a study of OX40 agonist ivuxolimab in advanced cancers. Sequencing used immunoSEQ multiplex PCR; TCRdb keeps in-frame clones, though not all of them. The top ten hold roughly an eighth of the sample, which has roughly 64,000 clones, 85% to 90% seen once. The starting material was CD4+ or CD8+ T cells sorted from blood, obtained in a trial of the OX40 agonist ivuxolimab. These TCRs come from an adult with an advanced solid tumor such as melanoma, head and neck, liver or kidney cancer.

The chain couples TRBV30 to TRBJ1-1; D remains ambiguous. V was clipped by 1 base and J by 3 bases, with 6 bases between them. The CDR3 sequence is 12 residues long. CDR1 GTSNPN and CDR2 SVGIG come from the germline V gene (reference sequence). The CDR3 sequence is CAWSGSYTEAFF. DNA for the CDR3: TGTGCCTGGAGTGGGTCATACACTGAAGCTTTCTTT.

This clone has ten or more counts. CDR3 nucleotides: TGTGCCAGCAGTTTTGGGAGGACACCTTCCTACGAGCAGTACTTC. This gives the protein CASSFGRTPSYEQYF. The chain uses TRBV28 and TRBJ2-7; TRBD2 is a possible D gene (6 bases). Germline V gene data show CDR1 as MDHEN and CDR2 as SYDVKM. The CDR3 length is 15 residues. With 3 bases removed from V and 1 base from J, the gap between germline ends came to 13 bases.

J is TRBJ1-1 and V is TRBV7-9; the D is unclear. V was shortened by 8 bases and J by 0 bases, with 10 bases between the two germline ends. The CDR3 has 13 amino acids. Germline CDR1 and CDR2: SEHNR and FQNEAQ (reference sequence). CDR3 sequence reads: CASGDLMNTEAFF. The CDR3 nucleotides read TGTGCCAGCGGGGATTTAATGAACACTGAAGCTTTCTTT.

The V gene is TRBV6-6, the J gene TRBJ2-7; 7 nucleotides match TRBD1. CDR3 length equals 15 residues. Trimming removed 0 bases from V and 3 bases from J; junction bases left unmatched: 5. Germline CDR1 and CDR2: MNHNY and SVGAGI (reference sequence). CDR3 DNA: TGTGCCAGCAGTTACTCCACCGGGACAGACTACGAGCAGTACTTC. It translates to CASSYSTGTDYEQYF.

The chain couples TRBV5-4 to TRBJ1-3, with D perhaps TRBD1 (6 bases). CDR3 length: 15 amino acids. Germline CDR1 reads SGHNT; CDR2 reads YYREEE (reference sequence). Trimming cost V 5 bases and J 0 bases, with 12 bases left between them. The CDR3 reads CASSFDRHSGNTIYF. The CDR3 DNA is TGTGCCAGCAGTTTTGACAGGCACTCTGGAAACACCATATATTTT.

The CDR3 DNA sequence: TGTGCCAGCAGCCCCCTGATGTCCACCGGGGAGCTGTTTTTT. This encodes CASSPLMSTGELFF. The V and J genes are TRBV27 and TRBJ2-2, with D hard to call. The length of the CDR3 is 14 residues. Trimming pared 6 bases from V and 4 bases from J, leaving 12 bases between. The germline V gene encodes CDR1 MNHEY and CDR2 SMNVEV (reference sequence).

Written as DNA, the CDR3 is TGCAGCGTCTGGGGGGGGATGAACACTGAAGCTTTCTTT. Amino acids: CSVWGGMNTEAFF. The V call is TRBV29-1, the J call TRBJ1-1; TRBD1 might be the D (5 bases). Germline lookup yields CDR1 SQVTM and CDR2 ANQGSEA. V shed 6 bases and J shed 0 bases, with 11 bases lying between them. The CDR3 contains 13 residues.

The V and J genes are TRBV29-1 and TRBJ2-2; D is ambiguous. Between the trimmed V and J ends, which lost 6 bases and 1 base, there was a span of 9 bases. The germline V gene encodes CDR1 SQVTM and CDR2 ANQGSEA. The CDR3 contains 13 residues. The CDR3 spells CSVVGENTGELFF. In nucleotides, the CDR3 is TGCAGCGTGGTAGGAGAGAACACCGGGGAGCTGTTTTTT.

Concerning this clone: This sample includes further DNA sequences coding for the same CDR3. The chain couples TRBV27 to TRBJ1-4; 8 bases fit TRBD1. The trim removed 5 bases at V and 8 bases at J, leaving 7 bases unmatched. The CDR3 has 14 residues. Germline-derived CDR1 and CDR2 are MNHEY and SMNVEV (reference sequence). The CDR3 DNA sequence: TGTGCCAGCAGTCTTACAGGGGGGGGAGAAAAACTGTTTTTT. Amino acids: CASSLTGGGEKLFF.

The chain combines TRBV27 with TRBJ2-3; D is ambiguous. CDR1 is MNHEY, CDR2 SMNVEV, per germline (reference sequence). Trimming took off 1 base at V and 1 base at J, with 3 bases between the two ends. This CDR3 spans 13 amino acids. The CDR3 sequence: CASSLYRTDTQYF. The CDR3 nucleotides are TGTGCCAGCAGTTTATATCGCACAGATACGCAGTATTTT.

V usage is TRBV6-9 and J usage is TRBJ2-7; D is ambiguous. Germline V gene lookup returns CDR1 MNHGY and CDR2 SVAAGI. V shed 5 bases and J shed 3 bases, with 11 bases lying between them. The CDR3 consists of 13 residues. CDR3 nucleotides: TGTGCCAGCAGTGAACTGGGGATCTACGAGCAGTACTTC. Encoded protein: CASSELGIYEQYF.

The genes are TRBV6-6 and TRBJ2-7, with 7 bases fitting TRBD1. This CDR3 contains 15 residues. Germline V CDR1 and CDR2: MNHNY, SVGAGI (reference sequence). V lost 4 bases and J lost 3; bases outside the gene matches: 9. CDR3 DNA sequence: TGTGCCAGCAGTTCCCGGCAGGGGGTGGACTACGAGCAGTACTTC. It is translated as CASSSRQGVDYEQYF.

The rearrangement joins TRBV19 to TRBJ2-3, with 10 bases identical to TRBD2. The V gene's germline CDR1 is LNHDA and CDR2 SQIVND (reference sequence). The V segment lost 3 bases and the J segment 3 bases; nucleotides outside the gene matches: 3. CDR3 length equals 15 residues. The CDR3 loop reads CASSISGGRTDTQYF. The CDR3, as DNA: TGTGCCAGTAGTATTAGCGGGGGGCGGACAGATACGCAGTATTTT.

V is TRBV4-1 and J is TRBJ2-7; the D gene is possibly TRBD2 (6 bases). V lost 0 bases, J lost 5 bases, and 11 bases lay in between. CDR3 length: 14 amino acids. CDR1 MGHRA and CDR2 YSYEKL come from the germline V gene. DNA for the CDR3: TGCGCCAGCAGCCAAGAATTACTAGCTGACGAGCAGTACTTC. Amino acids: CASSQELLADEQYF.

V gene TRBV6-1 combines with J gene TRBJ2-7; D remains ambiguous. The length of the CDR3 is 12 residues. CDR1 and CDR2 (germline): MNHNS, SASEGT. V lost 2 bases and J 3 bases, leaving 5 bases between the germline ends. Here the CDR3 DNA reads TGTGCCAGCAGTGAAATGGACTACGAGCAGTACTTC. It codes for CASSEMDYEQYF.

This chain connects TRBV19 to TRBJ1-5, with 9 positions matching TRBD1. The DNA matches TRBJ2-3 better at its end, which makes the J call doubtful. The CDR3 contains 16 residues. CDR1 LNHDA and CDR2 SQIVND come from the germline V gene (reference sequence). The CDR3 region has the DNA TGTGCCAGTAGCTGGGACAGGGCGCGTCACAATCAGCCCCAGTATTTT. This gives the protein CASSWDRARHNQPQYF.

This clone is medium-sized within its sample. The chain has TRBV5-1 and TRBJ2-7; no clear D. Trimming left V 9 bases short and J 7 bases short, with 11 bases between. This CDR3 has 10 amino acids. Looked up from germline, CDR1 is SGHRS and CDR2 is YFSETQ. The CDR3 nucleotides read TGCGCCATCGAATCGGCTGAGCAGTACTTC. Its translation is CAIESAEQYF.

The V call is TRBV14, the J call TRBJ2-1; no clear D. This CDR3 has 16 amino acids. V lost 3 bases and J lost 3, with 15 bases in between. CDR1 is SGHDN and CDR2 is FVKESK in the germline V gene. The CDR3 loop is CASSQDDLLGYNEQFF. CDR3 nucleotides: TGTGCCAGCAGCCAGGACGACCTACTCGGCTACAATGAGCAGTTCTTC.

The genes are TRBV6-1 and TRBJ1-2; D perhaps matches TRBD1 (6 bases). The CDR3 totals 14 residues. Per the germline V gene, CDR1 is MNHNS and CDR2 is SASEGT. The V gene lost 5 bases and the J gene lost 2 bases, with 12 bases spanning the gap. DNA for the CDR3: TGTGCCAGCAGTAACAGGGTCCGAAACTATGGCTACACCTTC. It is translated as CASSNRVRNYGYTF.

The rearrangement joins TRBV7-9 to TRBJ2-1; TRBD2 matches at 9 bases. The CDR3 spans 16 residues. Germline-derived CDR1 and CDR2 are SEHNR and FQNEAQ (reference sequence). J gave up 7 bases and V 6 bases, and 13 bases lay outside the gene matches. Here the CDR3 DNA reads TGTGCCAGCAGGGGCATGGGTAGCGGGAGACCTAATGAGCAGTTCTTC. It translates to CASRGMGSGRPNEQFF.

The chain recombines TRBV19 with TRBJ1-5; 10 bases are a match to TRBD1. This CDR3 has 18 amino acids. V gave up 10 bases and J gave up 5 bases; unmatched junction bases: 20. Germline lookup yields CDR1 LNHDA and CDR2 SQIVND (reference sequence). The CDR3 loop is CATQSGPGQGDHHQPQHF. The CDR3 nucleotides read TGTGCCACCCAGTCAGGTCCCGGACAGGGGGACCATCATCAGCCCCAGCATTTT.

The V and J genes are TRBV5-4 and TRBJ2-3, with unresolved D. The V gene lost 2 bases and the J gene lost 3 bases, with 4 bases spanning the gap. This CDR3 contains 12 residues. Germline CDR1 SGHNT, CDR2 YYREEE (reference sequence). Here the CDR3 DNA reads TGTGCCAGCAGCTTCCTGACAGATACGCAGTATTTT. Amino acids: CASSFLTDTQYF.

This clone has just a few counts. CDR3 sequence: CASRLTVNTGELFF. CDR3 nucleotides: TGTGCCAGTAGGCTGACAGTGAACACCGGGGAGCTGTTTTTT. This chain joins TRBV19 and TRBJ2-2; TRBD1 might be the D (5 bases). From germline, CDR1 is LNHDA and CDR2 SQIVND (reference sequence). This CDR3 spans 14 amino acids. V dropped 6 bases and J dropped 1 base, with 9 bases sitting between them.

The chain is built from TRBV5-8 and TRBJ2-2; the match to TRBD1 covers 8 bases. The V gene's germline CDR1 is SGHTS and CDR2 YDEGEE. The junction had 5 bases not matched to a gene; V was cut back by 6 bases and J by 1 base. The CDR3 has 15 amino acids. CDR3 protein: CASNPGTGNTGELFF. As DNA, the CDR3 is TGTGCCAGCAATCCTGGGACAGGGAACACCGGGGAGCTGTTTTTT. Based on the CDR3 plus reference TRBV5-8 and TRBJ2-2, the full variable domain is EAGVTQSPTHLIKTRGQQATLRCSPISGHTSVYWYQQALGLGLQFLLWYDEGEERNRGNFPPRFSGRQFPNYSSELNVNALELEDSALYLCASNPGTGNTGELFFGEGSRLTVL.

V and J are TRBV6-6 and TRBJ2-5, with TRBD2 matching 9 bases. The CDR3 consists of 14 residues. V lost 4 bases, J lost 2 bases, and 2 bases stayed unmatched. Germline lookup yields CDR1 MNHNY and CDR2 SVGAGI (reference sequence). CDR3 sequence: CASSFAGGQETQYF. CDR3 DNA: TGTGCCAGCAGTTTTGCGGGGGGGCAAGAGACCCAGTACTTC.

J is TRBJ2-1 and V is TRBV7-8; D may be TRBD2 (6 bases). The V gene's germline CDR1 is SGHVS and CDR2 FQNEAQ. V gave up 1 base and J gave up 4 bases, with 11 bases separating them. CDR3 length: 15 residues. The CDR3 is CASSLEGGAYNEQFF. In DNA form, the CDR3 reads TGTGCCAGCAGCTTAGAGGGCGGGGCTTACAATGAGCAGTTCTTC.

The gene calls are TRBV6-1 and TRBJ2-7; D perhaps matches TRBD1 (7 bases). Germline CDR1 MNHNS, CDR2 SASEGT. V lost 4 bases and J 0 bases, leaving 10 bases between the germline ends. The length of the CDR3 is 14 residues. The CDR3 DNA reads TGTGCCAGCAGTGGCAGGGGGGTCTCCTACGAGCAGTACTTC. Translating gives CASSGRGVSYEQYF.

The V call is TRBV7-7, the J call TRBJ2-5; a possible D gene is TRBD2 (5 bases). V was cut by 5 bases and J by 5 bases, with 12 bases left in between. Germline V gives CDR1 SSHAT, CDR2 FNYEAQ (reference sequence). There are 13 residues in the CDR3. CDR3 residues: CASSRDREETQYF. The CDR3 nucleotides read TGTGCCAGCAGCCGTGATAGGGAGGAGACCCAGTACTTC.